This T cell receptor beta chain was recovered during a study of T cell responses to AZD1222 COVID-19 vaccine listed by TCRdb under 2021. At the level of the whole study: Because spike-specific TCR depth and breadth did not differ between the two schedules, AZD1222 recipients who got a second dose at roughly 4 weeks were pooled with those who got a second dose at roughly 12 weeks. TCR sequencing was performed for 230 to 250 trial participants, of whom about 200 were given two doses of AZD1222 and around 26 were given two doses of MenACWY control vaccine. Trial participants were enrolled by age into 18-55, 56-69 and 70-plus year subgroups, with around 140, 26 and 57 TCR-sequenced participants respectively. Paper-wide results and their limitations: The whole spike protein was spanned by vaccine-associated CD4 TCRs, and dominant responses were seen in regions 160-218 and 743-854. Conclusions about previously exposed vaccinees were limited because only six or seven AZD1222 recipients were SARS-CoV-2 seropositive at baseline. After two AZD1222 doses, both the breadth and the depth of spike-specific TCRs were significantly higher than at day 0 and than in MenACWY recipients. The 56-69-year group was small, and its depth increase did not reach significance, likely because of low power. Participants were mostly white British, with more females than males. The authors suggested clonal diversity may have been underestimated. Because no day 14 peak-response samples were available, the repertoires could be characterized only after the peak T cell response. Nearly half of unique spike-specific TCRs reportedly recognized epitopes outside regions mutated in the B.1.351 and B.1.1.7 variants.

The CDR3 regions of human TCRbeta chains were subjected to immunosequencing. The authors' pipeline ran thus. Repertoire TCRs were checked for matches against a reference library of SARS-CoV-2-specific TCRs that had been generated using the MIRA antigen-specificity platform. Breadth meant the fraction of unique TCRs that were SARS-CoV-2-associated, whereas depth meant the fraction of total T cells that were SARS-CoV-2-associated. Using the MIRA data, each spike-specific TCR was mapped to the spike region that the TCR reacts to and placed in a CD4 or CD8 class. Log10-transformed breadth and depth values were compared by one-way ANOVA with Sidak's multiple comparisons tests. This is the immuneACCESS table as TCRdb keeps it, with only in-frame sequences that have V and J called. A part of the clones is gone; compared with another copy, unresolved V genes explain less than half, and the rest is unexplained. The V and J calls and the clone size are those of that table, but D and trimming were determined from the DNA. Present in this sample are about 170,000 clones, 85% to 90% of which were seen just once. The ten most abundant clones make up about 6.9% of the sample.

At the junction V is shortened by 7 bases and J by 0 bases, with 10 bases in between. The CDR3 sequence holds 13 residues, the cysteine and phenylalanine included. The read is trimmed to its CDR3 DNA, 39 bases read in frame from base 1. The germline V gene (reference sequence) specifies MNHEY as CDR1 and SMNVEV as CDR2. The label giving this sample's time point can be read as: baseline before first vaccination. Vaccinee samples were obtained from the UK trials COV001 and COV002, which included a single-blind randomized controlled phase 2/3 trial of AZD1222 (ChAdOx1 nCoV-19) in healthy adults. Trial participant PBMC samples were collected at day 0 and day 28 after the second dose for TCRbeta chain sequencing. Points on this clone: Its antigen is unknown. Base qualities are not at hand, and no much larger clone is one base apart.

Rearrangement joined TRBV27 to TRBJ2-7; TRBD1 is a possible D gene, resting on 6 matching bases. This specimen consisted of peripheral blood, obtained on day 0 of AZD1222 vaccination. This receptor was obtained from an adult in good health. CDR3 protein: CASNQGNSYEQYF. The nucleotide sequence reads TGTGCCAGCAACCAGGGGAACTCCTACGAGCAGTACTTC.